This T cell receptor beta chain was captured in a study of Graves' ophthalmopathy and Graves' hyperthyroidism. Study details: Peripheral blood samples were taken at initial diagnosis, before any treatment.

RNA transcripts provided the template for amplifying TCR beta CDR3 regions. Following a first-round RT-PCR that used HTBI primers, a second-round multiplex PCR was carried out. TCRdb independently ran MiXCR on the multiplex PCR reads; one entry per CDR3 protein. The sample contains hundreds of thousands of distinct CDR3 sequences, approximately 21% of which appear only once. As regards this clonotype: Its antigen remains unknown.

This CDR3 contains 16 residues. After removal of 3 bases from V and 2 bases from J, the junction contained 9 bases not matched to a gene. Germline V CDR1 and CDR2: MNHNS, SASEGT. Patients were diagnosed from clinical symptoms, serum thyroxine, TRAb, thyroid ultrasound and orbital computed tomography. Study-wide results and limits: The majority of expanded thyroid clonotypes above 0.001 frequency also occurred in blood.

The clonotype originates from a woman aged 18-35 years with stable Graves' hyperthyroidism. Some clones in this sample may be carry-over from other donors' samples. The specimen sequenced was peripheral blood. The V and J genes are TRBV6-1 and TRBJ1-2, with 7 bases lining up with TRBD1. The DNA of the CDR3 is TGTGCCAGCAGTGATACACAGGGGCAATGGAACTATGGCTACACCTTC. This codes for CASSDTQGQWNYGYTF.